Given below is one TCR beta chain in context. What it recognizes is unknown. This sample was included in a study of cytomegalovirus exposure and HLA in healthy donors. Findings of the study overall: Most TCR sequences were rare, but some public TCRs occurred in many donors. Among the sequence variants, a highly shared cluster was likely an artifact of sequencing.

Deletions cut 3 bases from V and 3 bases from J, with 18 bases between. This CDR3 region has 16 residues. The germline V gene has CDR1 LNHNV and CDR2 YYDKDF (reference sequence). Donors in the study were healthy people who gave bone marrow. Vbeta (60) and Jbeta (13) primers were used in the PCR. Under the authors' procedure: Approximately 73 million unique TCR beta chains, roughly 12 million shared, were counted in a later analysis. Some clones are missing from TCRdb's copy, which holds only in-frame ones; the method was immunoSEQ multiplex PCR. The V and J calls and clone size are taken from that table; D and trimming were inferred from the DNA. This table holds around 92,000 clones, roughly 80% found once.

The material sequenced was PBMCs. The gene calls are TRBV15 and TRBJ2-7; no clear D gene. This TCR was recovered from a girl aged 2-10 years in good health and CMV-seropositive. CDR3 nucleotides: TGTGCCACCAGCAGTGTCCTAGAGGTGGGTCGCTACGAGCAGTACTTC. Amino acids: CATSSVLEVGRYEQYF.